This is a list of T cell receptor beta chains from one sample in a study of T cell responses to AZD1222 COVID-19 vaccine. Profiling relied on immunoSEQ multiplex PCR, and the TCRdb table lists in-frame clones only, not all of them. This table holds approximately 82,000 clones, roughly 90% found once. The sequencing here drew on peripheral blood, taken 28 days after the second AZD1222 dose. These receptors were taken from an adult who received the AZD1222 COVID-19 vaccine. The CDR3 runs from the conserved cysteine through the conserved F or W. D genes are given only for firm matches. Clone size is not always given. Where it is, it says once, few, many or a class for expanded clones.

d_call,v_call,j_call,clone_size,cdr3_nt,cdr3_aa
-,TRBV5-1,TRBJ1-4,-,TGCGCCAGCAGCTTGCAAGGGGGACATGAAAAACTGTTTTTT,CASSLQGGHEKLFF
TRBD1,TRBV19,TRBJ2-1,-,TGTGCCAGTAGTCCCCTCGACAGGGCTGAGCAGTTCTTC,CASSPLDRAEQFF
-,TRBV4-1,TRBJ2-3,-,TGCGCCAGCAGCCAAGATGTCAGGGGCGGAGATACGCAGTATTTT,CASSQDVRGGDTQYF
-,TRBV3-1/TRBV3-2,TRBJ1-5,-,TGTGCCAGCAGCCAAGACTGGGGGAATCAGCCCCAGCATTTT,CASSQDWGNQPQHF
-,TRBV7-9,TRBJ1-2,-,TGTGCCAGCAGCTCGGACGGCCTCTATGGCTACACCTTC,CASSSDGLYGYTF
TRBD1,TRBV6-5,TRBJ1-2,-,TGTGCCAGCAAACCCTCGGGACAGGGGTCCTATGGCTACACCTTC,CASKPSGQGSYGYTF
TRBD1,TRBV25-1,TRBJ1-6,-,TGTGCCAGCAGTGATAGGGACAGGTCCGGGCTTTCACCCCTCCACTTT,CASSDRDRSGLSPLHF
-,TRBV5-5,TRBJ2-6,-,TGTGCCAGCAGCTTGCGGTTAACTGGGGCCAACGTCCTGACTTTC,CASSLRLTGANVLTF
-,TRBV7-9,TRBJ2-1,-,TGTGCCAGCAGCTTACTCAGTGAGCAGTTCTTC,CASSLLSEQFF
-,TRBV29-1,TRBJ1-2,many,TGCAGCGCTGAACCGGGAAATAACTATGGCTACACCTTC,CSAEPGNNYGYTF
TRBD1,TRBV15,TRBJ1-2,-,TGTGCCACCAGCCAGGGGGGCTTTTATGGCTACACCTTC,CATSQGGFYGYTF
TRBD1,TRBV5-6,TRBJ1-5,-,TGTGCCAGCAGCCGGTCGGACAGGGGGTATCAGCCCCAGCATTTT,CASSRSDRGYQPQHF
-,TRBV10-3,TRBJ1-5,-,TGTGCCATCAGTGAATCGGGCCGGACGGATCCCCAGCATTTT,CAISESGRTDPQHF
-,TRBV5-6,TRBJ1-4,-,TGTGCCAGCAGCATTGACAGGACTAATGAAAAACTGTTTTTT,CASSIDRTNEKLFF
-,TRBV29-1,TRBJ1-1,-,TGCAGCGTTGTAGGGAGTTTCACTGAAGCTTTCTTT,CSVVGSFTEAFF
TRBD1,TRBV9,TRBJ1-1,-,TGTGCCAGCAGCGGCCGGGACAGGGAAGGCACTGAAGCTTTCTTT,CASSGRDREGTEAFF
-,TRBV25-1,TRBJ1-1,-,TGTGCCAGCAGTGAAGGGCCGGGGGTGAACACTGAAGCTTTCTTT,CASSEGPGVNTEAFF
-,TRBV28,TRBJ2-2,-,TGTGCCAGCAGTACCTACCCCGGGGCCGGGGAGCTGTTTTTT,CASSTYPGAGELFF
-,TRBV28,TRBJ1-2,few,TGTGCCAGCAGAAGCGGAGCGCTCAGATATGGCTACACCTTC,CASRSGALRYGYTF
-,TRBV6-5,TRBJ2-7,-,TGTGCCAGCAGTTACTCCCAGGGGGAGCAGTACTTC,CASSYSQGEQYF
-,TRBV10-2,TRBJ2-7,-,TGCGCCAGCAGTCCAGTCCGCTTTGCGGGGACGCAGTACGAGCAGTACTTC,CASSPVRFAGTQYEQYF
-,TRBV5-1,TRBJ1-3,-,TGCGCCAGCAGGGGGACGGGCGGAAACACCATATATTTT,CASRGTGGNTIYF
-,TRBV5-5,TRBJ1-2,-,TGTGCCAGCAGCCCGGGGGACGGAGCTAACTATGGCTACACCTTC,CASSPGDGANYGYTF
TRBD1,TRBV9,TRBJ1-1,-,TGTGCCAGCAGCGTGGGACAGGGGAACACTGAAGCTTTCTTT,CASSVGQGNTEAFF
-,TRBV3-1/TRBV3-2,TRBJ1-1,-,TGTGCCAGCTGCTACTCGGGACAACCGAACACTGAAGCTTTCTTT,CASCYSGQPNTEAFF
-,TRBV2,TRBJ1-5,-,TGTGCCAGCAGTGGGCAGGGGAGCAATCAGCCCCAGCATTTT,CASSGQGSNQPQHF
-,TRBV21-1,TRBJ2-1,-,TGTGCCACGTTCCGACAGTGTAAGCAGTTCTTC,CATFRQCKQFF
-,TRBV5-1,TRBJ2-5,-,TGCGCCAGCAGCCCGGACAGAAACCCGCTACGAGAGACCCAGTACTTC,CASSPDRNPLRETQYF
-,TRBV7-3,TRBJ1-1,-,TGTGCCAGCAGGGGGAACACTGAAGCTTTCTTT,CASRGNTEAFF
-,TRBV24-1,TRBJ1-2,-,TGTGCCACCAGTGACCAAGCCCGGGACATGGGGTGGAAGGGCTACACCTTC,CATSDQARDMGWKGYTF
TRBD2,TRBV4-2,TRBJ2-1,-,TGTGCCAGCAGCCAAGTTGATAGCGGGGTGAATGAGCAGTTCTTC,CASSQVDSGVNEQFF
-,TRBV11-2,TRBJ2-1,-,TGTGCCAGCAGCTTGGGGGGACAGTACAATGAGCAGTTCTTC,CASSLGGQYNEQFF
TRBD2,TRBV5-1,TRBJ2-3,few,TGCGCCAGCAGCTACAGTGGGGCTAGCGGGGGTTACCAAGTAGATACGCAGTATTTT,CASSYSGASGGYQVDTQYF
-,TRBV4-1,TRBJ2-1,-,TGCGCCAGCAGCCAAGTTGGGACATTCGATGAGCAGTTCTTC,CASSQVGTFDEQFF
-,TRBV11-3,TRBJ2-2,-,TGTGCCAGCAGTCCGGGGGGGGAGCTGTTTTTT,CASSPGGELFF
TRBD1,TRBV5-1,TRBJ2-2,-,TGCGCCAGCACGGGACAGGGGTTAACCGGGGAGCTGTTTTTT,CASTGQGLTGELFF
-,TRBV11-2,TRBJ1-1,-,TGTGCCAGCAGCCGACAGAATGAAGCTTTCTTT,CASSRQNEAFF